A single sample gave rise to the 23 T cell receptor beta chains below, sequenced in a study of Ad26.COV2.S vaccination and SARS-CoV-2 variants. The treatment was: 15 to 20 received Ad26.COV2.S at low or high dose, single or two shots; 5 received placebo; per-sample allocation not given. On day 63 after the first injection, vaccine and placebo recipients gave samples. TCRdb keeps only in-frame clones here, not all; method: immunoSEQ multiplex PCR. The top ten clones hold under 3.5% of a sample with 350,000 to 400,000 clones, about nine tenths of them seen once. The source material was peripheral blood, sampled in a trial of Ad26.COV2.S vaccine versus placebo. The source is a person aged 18 to 65 who received the Ad26.COV2.S COVID-19 vaccine or a placebo.

This rearrangement joins TRBV10-3 to TRBJ1-1; D is unresolved. Per the germline V gene, CDR1 is ENHRY and CDR2 is SYGVKD. CDR3 length: 20 residues. V dropped 0 bases and J dropped 1 base, with 24 bases sitting between them. The CDR3 coding sequence is TGTGCCATCAGTGAGTCGAAGTTGACACGGCTCCGTGATGGGAACACTGAAGCTTTCTTT. Residues: CAISESKLTRLRDGNTEAFF.

This sequence joins TRBV3-1 (or the pseudogene TRBV3-2) and TRBJ1-1, with 9 bases aligning to TRBD1. V trimming: 4 bases; J trimming: 0 bases; junction bases outside the gene matches: 9. CDR3 length: 17 amino acids. Looked up from germline, CDR1 is LGHDT and CDR2 is YNNKEL (reference sequence). The CDR3 coding sequence is TGTGCCAGCAGCCGATTCGGGACAGGGTCCATGAACACTGAAGCTTTCTTT. Translating it yields CASSRFGTGSMNTEAFF.

This chain connects TRBV19 to TRBJ2-5, with D possibly being TRBD1 (5 bases). The V gene's germline CDR1 is LNHDA and CDR2 SQIVND (reference sequence). V lost 3 bases, J lost 1 base, and 12 bases lay in between. The CDR3 spans 15 residues. CDR3 coding DNA: TGTGCCAGTAGTATGCGCAGGGCTCTCCAAGAGACCCAGTACTTC. It codes for CASSMRRALQETQYF.

The chain carries TRBV4-1 and TRBJ1-1; D not certain. There are 13 residues in the CDR3. In germline, CDR1 is MGHRA, CDR2 YSYEKL. Trimming shortened V by 4 bases and J by 2 bases, and 8 bases separated the two germline ends. CDR3 DNA sequence: TGCGCCAGCAGCCTCCAGGAAAACACTGAAGCTTTCTTT. It codes for CASSLQENTEAFF.

The V gene is TRBV2, the J gene TRBJ2-7, with 8 bases lining up with TRBD1. Germline CDR1 is SNHLY and CDR2 is FYNNEI. This CDR3 has 16 residues. V shed 7 bases and J 6 bases; nucleotides not matched to a gene: 17. The CDR3 coding sequence is TGTGCCAGCAACTTTGAGCCTACAGGGGGTGCAATCGAGCAGTACTTC. It encodes CASNFEPTGGAIEQYF.

The rearrangement uses TRBV11-2 and TRBJ2-1, with D perhaps TRBD2 (5 bases). This CDR3 has 15 amino acids. The V gene lost 2 bases and the J gene lost 3 bases, with 11 bases spanning the gap. Looked up from germline, CDR1 is SGHAT and CDR2 is FQNNGV. In DNA form, the CDR3 reads TGTGCCAGCAGCTTATCTCTAGACTACTACAATGAGCAGTTCTTC. As protein: CASSLSLDYYNEQFF.

The chain uses TRBV29-1 and TRBJ2-5, with D perhaps TRBD1 or TRBD2 (5 bases each). V was trimmed by 5 bases and J by 5 bases, leaving 12 bases between them. This CDR3 comprises 12 residues. Germline CDR1 SQVTM, CDR2 ANQGSEA. Here the CDR3 DNA reads TGCAGCGTTCACGAGGGGCTTGAGACCCAGTACTTC. Protein sequence: CSVHEGLETQYF.

This clone was seen more than once but under ten times. The chain combines TRBV5-8 with TRBJ2-7, with D uncertain. The length of the CDR3 is 15 residues. V was pared by 0 bases and J by 3 bases, with 13 bases between. Germline V gene data show CDR1 as SGHTS and CDR2 as YDEGEE. The CDR3 DNA reads TGTGCCAGCAGCTTGGACTTCTGGAATATCTACGAGCAGTACTTC. Its translation is CASSLDFWNIYEQYF.

The sample holds one count of this clone. The chain employs TRBV18 and TRBJ1-4; D is undetermined. Germline assignment: CDR1 KGHSH and CDR2 LQKENI. Trimming shortened V by 0 bases and J by 6 bases, and 5 bases separated the two germline ends. This CDR3 contains 13 residues. As DNA, the CDR3 is TGTGCCAGCTCACCACCCTGGGATGAAAAACTGTTTTTT. Its protein is CASSPPWDEKLFF.

This clone showed up just once. The chain combines TRBV30 with TRBJ2-3, with 7 bases identical to TRBD2. The germline V gene encodes CDR1 GTSNPN and CDR2 SVGIG (reference sequence). Trimming cost V 2 bases and J 4 bases; bases outside gene matches: 12. The CDR3 runs to 16 residues. This chain's CDR3 is CAWSPSGRGSPDTQYF. In nucleotides, the CDR3 is TGTGCCTGGAGTCCCTCAGGGCGGGGGTCCCCAGATACGCAGTATTTT.

The chain joins TRBV19 to TRBJ2-3, with 10 bases that match TRBD2. The CDR3 extends over 14 amino acids. Looked up from germline, CDR1 is LNHDA and CDR2 is SQIVND (reference sequence). V shed 6 bases, J shed 2 bases, and the junction held 2 bases outside the gene matches. This chain's CDR3 is CASRLAGSTDTQYF. The CDR3 region has the DNA TGTGCCAGTAGACTAGCGGGGTCCACAGATACGCAGTATTTT.

The CDR3 protein is CASSGDLTTNEKLFF. The CDR3 coding sequence is TGTGCCAGTAGTGGGGACTTAACAACTAATGAAAAACTGTTTTTT. The chain joins TRBV19 to TRBJ1-4, with D perhaps matching TRBD1 (5 bases). The CDR3 spans 15 residues. CDR1 and CDR2 from the germline V gene are LNHDA and SQIVND (reference sequence). Trimming removed 5 bases at V and 0 bases at J, with 10 bases between.

This clone was seen once. This chain connects TRBV10-2 to TRBJ2-7, with 10 positions matching TRBD2. Germline values: CDR1 WSHSY, CDR2 SAAADI. Trimming cost V 4 bases and J 2 bases; bases outside gene matches: 8. This CDR3 is built from 16 residues. The CDR3 sequence: CASSVSRTSGPYEQYF. For the CDR3, the DNA is TGCGCCAGCAGTGTATCCCGGACTAGCGGCCCCTACGAGCAGTACTTC.

The chain combines TRBV19 with TRBJ2-3; TRBD2 agrees at 10 bases. The germline V gene encodes CDR1 LNHDA and CDR2 SQIVND (reference sequence). The CDR3 spans 15 residues. V was clipped by 6 bases and J by 3 bases; unmatched bases: 6. CDR3 in amino acids: CASSRLAGVTDTQYF. DNA of the CDR3: TGTGCCAGTAGCCGTCTAGCGGGGGTTACAGATACGCAGTATTTT. The full variable domain, in which reference TRBV19 and TRBJ2-3 provide the parts outside the CDR3, is DGGITQSPKYLFRKEGQNVTLSCEQNLNHDAMYWYRQDPGQGLRLIYYSQIVNDFQKGDIAEGYSVSREKKESFPLTVTSAQKNPTAFYLCASSRLAGVTDTQYFGPGTRLTVL.

V and J are TRBV29-1 and TRBJ1-1; 7 bases line up with TRBD1. The CDR3 has 12 residues. Unmatched junction bases numbered 10, after V lost 4 bases and J lost 11 bases. CDR1 is SQVTM, CDR2 ANQGSEA, per germline. The CDR3: CSVVEGAREAFF. In DNA, the CDR3 is TGCAGCGTTGTTGAGGGGGCGCGTGAGGCTTTCTTT.

The V gene is TRBV5-1, the J gene TRBJ1-6, with D possibly matching TRBD1 (6 bases). V was cut by 2 bases and J by 9 bases, with 18 bases left in between. The CDR3 is 16 amino acids. CDR1 is SGHRS and CDR2 is YFSETQ in the germline V gene. The CDR3 coding sequence is TGCGCCAGCAGCTTCTCGGGCCCCAGGGGAAGTTCACCCCTCCACTTT. This codes for CASSFSGPRGSSPLHF.

This sequence joins TRBV5-5 and TRBJ2-3; TRBD1 agrees at 9 bases. The germline V gene encodes CDR1 SGHKS and CDR2 YYEKEE (reference sequence). V shed 4 bases and J 5 bases; nucleotides not matched to a gene: 8. The CDR3 is made up of 15 amino acids. The DNA for the CDR3 is TGTGCCAGCAGCGCGGTACAGGGGGCAATAGATACGCAGTATTTT. Its protein is CASSAVQGAIDTQYF. Using reference TRBV5-5 and TRBJ2-3 for the parts outside the CDR3, the full variable domain is DAGVTQSPTHLIKTRGQQVTLRCSPISGHKSVSWYQQVLGQGPQFIFQYYEKEERGRGNFPDRFSARQFPNYSSELNVNALLLGDSALYLCASSAVQGAIDTQYFGPGTRLTVL.

The J gene is TRBJ2-7, the V gene TRBV10-2, with D perhaps TRBD1 or TRBD2 (6 bases each). V was pared by 4 bases and J by 3 bases, with 10 bases between. The length of the CDR3 is 13 residues. Germline CDR1 reads WSHSY; CDR2 reads SAAADI. For the CDR3, the DNA is TGCGCCAGCAGTGGAGGGGGGTACTACGAGCAGTACTTC. Protein product: CASSGGGYYEQYF.

The chain employs TRBV6-5 and TRBJ1-4, with a weak D call TRBD1 (5 bases). Germline V gene lookup returns CDR1 MNHEY and CDR2 SVGAGI. Trimming cost V 6 bases and J 8 bases, with 16 bases left between them. The CDR3 loop spans 14 amino acids. The CDR3 protein is CASREGQASEKLFF. In DNA, the CDR3 is TGTGCCAGCAGAGAGGGGCAGGCGAGCGAAAAACTGTTTTTT.

This rearrangement joins TRBV12-3 or TRBV12-4 to TRBJ2-1; D remains unclear. The CDR3 length is 12 residues. V was pared by 5 bases and J by 8 bases, with 10 bases between. This chain's CDR3 is CASSPNVHEQFF. DNA for the CDR3: TGTGCCAGCAGTCCGAATGTCCATGAGCAGTTCTTC.

The gene calls are TRBV9 and TRBJ1-6; a weak D match, TRBD1 (6 bases). CDR1 and CDR2 (germline): SGDLS, YYNGEE. V lost 4 bases and J 0 bases, leaving 14 bases between the germline ends. The CDR3 contains 17 residues. CDR3 in DNA: TGTGCCAGCAGCAAAACAGGGCCCAGCTCCTATAATTCACCCCTCCACTTT. Translating it yields CASSKTGPSSYNSPLHF.

This clone appeared once. This chain uses TRBV7-9 with TRBJ2-5; TRBD2 aligns across 8 bases. This CDR3 spans 14 amino acids. V gave up 6 bases and J gave up 3 bases; unmatched junction bases: 6. In germline, CDR1 is SEHNR, CDR2 FQNEAQ (reference sequence). CDR3: CASSPDSGEETQYF. In DNA, the CDR3 is TGTGCCAGCAGTCCCGATAGCGGGGAAGAGACCCAGTACTTC.

This clone came up once. This rearrangement joins TRBV7-9 to TRBJ1-3; no clear D gene. The CDR3 consists of 17 residues. Trimming removed 6 bases from V and 0 bases from J, with 18 bases in between. CDR1 is SEHNR and CDR2 is FQNEAQ in the germline V gene (reference sequence). The CDR3 loop is CASSQLTNSDSGNTIYF. The CDR3, as DNA: TGTGCCAGCAGTCAGCTTACTAACAGCGACTCTGGAAACACCATATATTTT.